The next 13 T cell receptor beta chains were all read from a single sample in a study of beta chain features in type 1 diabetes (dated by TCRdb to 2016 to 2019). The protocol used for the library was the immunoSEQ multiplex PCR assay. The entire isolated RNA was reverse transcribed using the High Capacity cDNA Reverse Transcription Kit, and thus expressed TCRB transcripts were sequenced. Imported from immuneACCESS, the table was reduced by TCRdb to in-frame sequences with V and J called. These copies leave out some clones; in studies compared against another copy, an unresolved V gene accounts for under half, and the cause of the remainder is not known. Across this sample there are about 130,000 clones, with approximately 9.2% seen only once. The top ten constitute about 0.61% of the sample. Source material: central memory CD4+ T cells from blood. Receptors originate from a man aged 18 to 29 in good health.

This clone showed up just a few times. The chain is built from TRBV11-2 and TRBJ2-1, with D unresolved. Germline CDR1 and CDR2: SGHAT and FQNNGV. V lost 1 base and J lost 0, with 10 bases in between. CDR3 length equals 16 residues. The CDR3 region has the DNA TGTGCCAGCAGCTTAGGAGCAGGTTTCTCCTACAATGAGCAGTTCTTC. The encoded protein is CASSLGAGFSYNEQFF.

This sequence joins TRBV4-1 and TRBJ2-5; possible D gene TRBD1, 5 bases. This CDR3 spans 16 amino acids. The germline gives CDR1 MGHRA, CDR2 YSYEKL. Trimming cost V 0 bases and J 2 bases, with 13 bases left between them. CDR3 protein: CASSQEGQGNQETQYF. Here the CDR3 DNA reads TGCGCCAGCAGCCAAGAAGGGCAGGGCAATCAAGAGACCCAGTACTTC.

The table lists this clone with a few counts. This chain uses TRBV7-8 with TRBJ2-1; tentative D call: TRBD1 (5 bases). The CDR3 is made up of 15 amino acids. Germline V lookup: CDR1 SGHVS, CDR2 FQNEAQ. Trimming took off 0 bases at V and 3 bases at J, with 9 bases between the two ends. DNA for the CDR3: TGTGCCAGCAGCTTAGCGCAGGGCAACTACAATGAGCAGTTCTTC. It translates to CASSLAQGNYNEQFF.

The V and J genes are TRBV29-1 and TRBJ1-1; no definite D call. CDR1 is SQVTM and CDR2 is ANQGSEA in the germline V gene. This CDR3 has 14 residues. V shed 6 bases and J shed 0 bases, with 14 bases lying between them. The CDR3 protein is CSVGASPMNTEAFF. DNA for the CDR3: TGCAGCGTAGGAGCGAGCCCTATGAACACTGAAGCTTTCTTT.

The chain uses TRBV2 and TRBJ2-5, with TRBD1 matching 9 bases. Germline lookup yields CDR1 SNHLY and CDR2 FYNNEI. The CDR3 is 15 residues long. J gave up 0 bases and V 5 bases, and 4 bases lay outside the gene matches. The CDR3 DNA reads TGTGCCAGCAGTCCCGGGACAGGGTACCAAGAGACCCAGTACTTC. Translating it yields CASSPGTGYQETQYF.

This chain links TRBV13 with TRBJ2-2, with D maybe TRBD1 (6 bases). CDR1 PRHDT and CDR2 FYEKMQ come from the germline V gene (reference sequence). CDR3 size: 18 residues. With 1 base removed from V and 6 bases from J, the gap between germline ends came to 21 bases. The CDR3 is CASSLARTGNYFAGELFF. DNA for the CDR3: TGTGCCAGCAGCTTAGCCCGCACAGGGAATTATTTTGCCGGGGAGCTGTTTTTT.

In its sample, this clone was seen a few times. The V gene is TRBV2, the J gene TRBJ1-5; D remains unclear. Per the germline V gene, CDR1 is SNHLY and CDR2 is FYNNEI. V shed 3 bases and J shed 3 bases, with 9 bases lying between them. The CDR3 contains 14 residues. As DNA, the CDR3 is TGTGCCAGCAGTGAGGACTATGACAATCAGCCCCAGCATTTT. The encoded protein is CASSEDYDNQPQHF. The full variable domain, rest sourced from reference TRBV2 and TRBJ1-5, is EPEVTQTPSHQVTQMGQEVILRCVPISNHLYFYWYRQILGQKVEFLVSFYNNEISEKSEIFDDQFSVERPDGSNFTLKIRSTKLEDSAMYFCASSEDYDNQPQHFGDGTRLSIL.

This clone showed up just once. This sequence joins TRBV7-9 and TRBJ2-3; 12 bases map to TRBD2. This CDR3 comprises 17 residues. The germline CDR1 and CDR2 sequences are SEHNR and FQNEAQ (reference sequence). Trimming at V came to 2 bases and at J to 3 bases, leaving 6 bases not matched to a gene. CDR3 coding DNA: TGTGCCAGCAGCTTAAAGGGGGGGACTAGCGGGACAGATACGCAGTATTTT. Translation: CASSLKGGTSGTDTQYF. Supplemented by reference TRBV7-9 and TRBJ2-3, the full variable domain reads DTGVSQNPRHKITKRGQNVTFRCDPISEHNRLYWYRQTLGQGPEFLTYFQNEAQLEKSRLLSDRFSAERPKGSFSTLEIQRTEQGDSAMYLCASSLKGGTSGTDTQYFGPGTRLTVL.

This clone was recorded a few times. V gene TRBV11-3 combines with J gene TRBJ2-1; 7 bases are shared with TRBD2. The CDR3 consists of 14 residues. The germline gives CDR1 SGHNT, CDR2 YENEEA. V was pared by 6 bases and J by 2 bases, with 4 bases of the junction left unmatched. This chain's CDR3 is CASSSGLAYNEQFF. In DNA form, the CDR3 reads TGTGCCAGCAGTTCCGGACTAGCCTACAATGAGCAGTTCTTC.

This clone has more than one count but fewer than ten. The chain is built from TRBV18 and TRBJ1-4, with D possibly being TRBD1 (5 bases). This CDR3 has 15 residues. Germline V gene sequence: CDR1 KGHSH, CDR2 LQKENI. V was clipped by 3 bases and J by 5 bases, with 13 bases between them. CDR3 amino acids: CASSPNRKGNEKLFF. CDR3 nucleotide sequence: TGTGCCAGCTCACCGAACAGGAAGGGGAATGAAAAACTGTTTTTT. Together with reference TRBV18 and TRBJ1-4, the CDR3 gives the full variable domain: NAGVMQNPRHLVRRRGQEARLRCSPMKGHSHVYWYRQLPEEGLKFMVYLQKENIIDESGMPKERFSAEFPKEGPSILRIQQVVRGDSAAYFCASSPNRKGNEKLFFGSGTQLSVL.

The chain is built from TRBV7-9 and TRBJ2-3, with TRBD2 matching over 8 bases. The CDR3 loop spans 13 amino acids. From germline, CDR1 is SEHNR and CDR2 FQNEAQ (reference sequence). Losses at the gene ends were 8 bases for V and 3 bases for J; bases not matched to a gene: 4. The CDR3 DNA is TGTGCCAGCGGGGCTAGCGGGACAGATACGCAGTATTTT. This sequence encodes CASGASGTDTQYF.

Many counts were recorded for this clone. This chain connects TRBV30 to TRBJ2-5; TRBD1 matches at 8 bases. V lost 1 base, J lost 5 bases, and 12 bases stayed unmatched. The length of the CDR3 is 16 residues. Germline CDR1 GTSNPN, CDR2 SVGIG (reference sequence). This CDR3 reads CAWSARRGRSGETQYF. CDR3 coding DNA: TGTGCCTGGAGTGCCCGCAGGGGGCGGTCGGGGGAGACCCAGTACTTC.

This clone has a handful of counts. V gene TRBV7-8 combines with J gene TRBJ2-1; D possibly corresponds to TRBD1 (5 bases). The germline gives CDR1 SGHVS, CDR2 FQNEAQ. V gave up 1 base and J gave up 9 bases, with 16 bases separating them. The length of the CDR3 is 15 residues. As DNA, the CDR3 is TGTGCCAGCAGCTTAGATCCCCAGGGCCAATCTGAGCAGTTCTTC. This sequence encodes CASSLDPQGQSEQFF. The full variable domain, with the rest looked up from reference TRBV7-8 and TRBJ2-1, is GAGVSQSPRYKVAKRGQDVALRCDPISGHVSLFWYQQALGQGPEFLTYFQNEAQLDKSGLPSDRFFAERPEGSVSTLKIQRTQQEDSAVYLCASSLDPQGQSEQFFGPGTRLTVL.